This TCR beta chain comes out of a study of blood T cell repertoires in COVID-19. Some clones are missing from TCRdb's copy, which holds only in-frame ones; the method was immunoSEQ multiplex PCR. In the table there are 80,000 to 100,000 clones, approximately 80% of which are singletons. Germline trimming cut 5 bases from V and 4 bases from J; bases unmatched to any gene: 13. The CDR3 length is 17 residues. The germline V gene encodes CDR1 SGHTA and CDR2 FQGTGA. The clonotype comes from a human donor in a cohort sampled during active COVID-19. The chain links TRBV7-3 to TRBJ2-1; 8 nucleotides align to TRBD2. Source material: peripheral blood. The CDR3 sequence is CASSPYKRTSLYNEQFF. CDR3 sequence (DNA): TGTGCCAGCAGCCCCTATAAAAGGACTAGCTTGTACAATGAGCAGTTCTTC.